The next 22 T cell receptor beta chains were all read from a single sample in a study of T-cell reconstitution after alpha-beta-depleted transplantation in children. Unique molecular identifiers were used to barcode this TCRbeta library. In TCRdb, the PCR reads were re-called with MiXCR into one record per CDR3 protein. The sample consists of some 600,000 distinct CDR3 sequences, 10% to 15% of them appearing once. This sample comprised PBMCs, mostly from graft donor cells, obtained 360 days after TCRalphabeta/CD19-depleted stem cell transplant. These receptors came from a male patient aged 5 to 17 who had a stem cell transplant for acute myeloid leukemia, so the T cells may come from the graft donor.

This clonotype occurred many times. The chain carries TRBV15 and TRBJ1-1; no clear D. Germline loops: CDR1 LNHNV, CDR2 YYDKDF (reference sequence). This CDR3 comprises 15 residues. Trimming took off 1 base at V and 2 bases at J, with 11 bases between the two ends. The CDR3 coding sequence is TGTGCCACCAGCAGAGTCATGAACCCCAACACTGAAGCTTTCTTT. Translated: CATSRVMNPNTEAFF.

The genes are TRBV4-3 and TRBJ2-7; 7 nucleotides align to TRBD2. Germline V CDR1 and CDR2: LGHNA, YSLEER. Germline trimming cut 1 base from V and 4 bases from J; bases unmatched to any gene: 13. This CDR3 comprises 17 residues. CDR3 nucleotide sequence: TGCGCCAGCAGCCAAGTCCACCAGGACGAACTAGCGTACGAGCAGTACTTC. Protein product: CASSQVHQDELAYEQYF.

There are a few counts of this clonotype. The rearrangement joins TRBV6-5 to TRBJ1-2; D gene ambiguous. CDR1 is MNHEY and CDR2 is SVGAGI in the germline V gene. This CDR3 is 14 amino acids long. V gave up 0 bases and J gave up 9 bases, with 14 bases separating them. The CDR3 DNA sequence: TGTGCCAGCAGTTACTCCCGGACCGGGATTAGCTACACCTTC. This codes for CASSYSRTGISYTF.

This clonotype was seen a handful of times. V gene TRBV5-1 combines with J gene TRBJ2-3; 8 nucleotides agree with TRBD2. The CDR3 length is 15 residues. The J segment lost 0 bases and the V segment lost 4 bases, leaving 4 bases of the junction unmatched. Germline CDR1 SGHRS, CDR2 YFSETQ. The CDR3 loop reads CASSIPSGSTDTQYF. CDR3 in DNA: TGCGCCAGCAGCATCCCTAGCGGGAGCACAGATACGCAGTATTTT.

This clonotype was seen repeatedly, ten times or more. The J gene is TRBJ2-2, the V gene TRBV24-1, with D unclear. V shed 6 bases and J shed 4 bases, with 11 bases lying between them. The length of the CDR3 is 14 residues. The germline gives CDR1 KGHDR, CDR2 SFDVKD. The CDR3 DNA sequence: TGTGCCACCAGTCCCCCCGGTAGCACCGGGGAGCTGTTTTTT. Translating it yields CATSPPGSTGELFF.

In this sample, this clonotype turned up many times. The chain employs TRBV9 and TRBJ2-2; D is possibly TRBD1 (6 bases). Germline assignment: CDR1 SGDLS and CDR2 YYNGEE. Trimming took 3 bases from V and 3 from J, leaving 12 bases between them. This CDR3 contains 15 residues. The CDR3 loop is CASSARQAHTGELFF. DNA for the CDR3: TGTGCCAGCAGCGCGCGACAGGCCCACACCGGGGAGCTGTTTTTT.

Many counts were recorded for this clonotype. The chain employs TRBV7-8 and TRBJ2-7; D is perhaps TRBD2 (5 bases). Germline V CDR1 and CDR2: SGHVS, FQNEAQ. Trimming removed 5 bases at V and 3 bases at J, with 11 bases between. CDR3 length: 13 residues. CDR3 residues: CASSRGTDYEQYF. The CDR3 nucleotides read TGTGCCAGCAGCCGGGGAACAGACTACGAGCAGTACTTC. Full variable domain (outside the CDR3, taken from reference TRBV7-8 and TRBJ2-7): GAGVSQSPRYKVAKRGQDVALRCDPISGHVSLFWYQQALGQGPEFLTYFQNEAQLDKSGLPSDRFFAERPEGSVSTLKIQRTQQEDSAVYLCASSRGTDYEQYFGPGTRLTVT.

The gene calls are TRBV10-3 and TRBJ2-3; perhaps TRBD1 as D (5 bases). The CDR3 is 16 residues long. Germline V gene sequence: CDR1 ENHRY, CDR2 SYGVKD. The ends were cut back, 2 bases at V and 5 bases at J, with 17 bases in the middle. The CDR3 reads CAISEAAGSLLDTQYF. CDR3 DNA sequence: TGTGCCATCAGTGAGGCGGCAGGGTCCCTCTTAGATACGCAGTATTTT.

The sample holds a few counts of this clonotype. The rearrangement joins TRBV13 to TRBJ1-5; a weak D match, TRBD1 (6 bases). V shed 2 bases and J shed 6 bases, with 14 bases lying between them. CDR3 length: 15 amino acids. CDR1 PRHDT and CDR2 FYEKMQ come from the germline V gene (reference sequence). The CDR3 nucleotides are TGTGCCAGCAGCTTAAGGGGGGCACAAAGTCAGCCCCAGCATTTT. It yields the protein CASSLRGAQSQPQHF.

This clonotype was seen at least ten times. The chain links TRBV7-9 to TRBJ2-4; the match to TRBD1 covers 9 bases. J lost 7 bases, V lost 7 bases, and 11 bases had no gene match. Looked up from germline, CDR1 is SEHNR and CDR2 is FQNEAQ (reference sequence). The CDR3 sequence is 15 residues long. The CDR3 DNA sequence: TGTGCCAGCACCCCTCGGGGACAGGGCGGGAACATTCAGTACTTC. Its protein is CASTPRGQGGNIQYF. Using reference TRBV7-9 and TRBJ2-4 for the parts outside the CDR3, the full variable domain is DTGVSQNPRHKITKRGQNVTFRCDPISEHNRLYWYRQTLGQGPEFLTYFQNEAQLEKSRLLSDRFSAERPKGSFSTLEIQRTEQGDSAMYLCASTPRGQGGNIQYFGAGTRLSVL.

This clonotype showed up many times. The V call is TRBV25-1, the J call TRBJ2-7; D is unresolved. Germline CDR1 reads MGHDK; CDR2 reads SYGVNS. There are 13 residues in the CDR3. Between the trimmed V and J ends, which lost 3 bases and 6 bases, there was a span of 12 bases. The CDR3 region is CASSDLTWGEQYF. CDR3 nucleotide sequence: TGTGCCAGCAGTGACTTGACTTGGGGCGAGCAGTACTTC.

The chain joins TRBV4-3 to TRBJ2-2, with 9 bases matching TRBD2. This CDR3 contains 17 residues. Germline lookup yields CDR1 LGHNA and CDR2 YSLEER. The trim removed 2 bases at V and 5 bases at J, leaving 9 bases unmatched. This chain's CDR3 is CASSQYEREVYTGELFF. CDR3 in DNA: TGCGCCAGCAGCCAATACGAGCGGGAGGTGTATACCGGGGAGCTGTTTTTT.

J is TRBJ1-1 and V is TRBV6-5; tentative D call: TRBD1 (5 bases). Trimming cost V 0 bases and J 0 bases, with 8 bases left between them. CDR1 and CDR2 (germline): MNHEY, SVGAGI. This CDR3 has 15 residues. CDR3 loop: CASSYSGGMNTEAFF. DNA for the CDR3: TGTGCCAGCAGTTACTCGGGGGGGATGAACACTGAAGCTTTCTTT.

CDR3 bases: TGTGCCAGCAGCGGAGTCGGAGAGACCCAGTACTTC. Residues: CASSGVGETQYF. The V and J genes are TRBV9 and TRBJ2-5; no clear D gene. The ends were cut back, 3 bases at V and 4 bases at J, with 7 bases in the middle. This CDR3 spans 12 amino acids. CDR1 and CDR2 from the germline V gene are SGDLS and YYNGEE.

This clonotype was detected ten times or more. V and J are TRBV27 and TRBJ2-3; D is perhaps TRBD2 (6 bases). This CDR3 has 15 amino acids. Germline V gene data show CDR1 as MNHEY and CDR2 as SMNVEV (reference sequence). V lost 0 bases to trimming and J lost 6 bases, with 13 bases between them. This CDR3 is CASSLSELAFDTQYF. As DNA, the CDR3 is TGTGCCAGCAGTTTATCGGAACTAGCTTTCGATACGCAGTATTTT.

The chain joins TRBV28 to TRBJ2-1; the D gene is possibly TRBD1 (5 bases). V dropped 3 bases and J dropped 0 bases, with 27 bases sitting between them. This CDR3 comprises 21 residues. Per the germline V gene, CDR1 is MDHEN and CDR2 is SYDVKM. The CDR3 here is CASSLTVNLMGPRSSYNEQFF. DNA for the CDR3: TGTGCCAGCAGTTTGACCGTTAATTTGATGGGGCCCCGGAGCTCCTACAATGAGCAGTTCTTC.

This clonotype turned up a few times. The chain is built from TRBV29-1 and TRBJ1-1; D is unclear. CDR1 and CDR2 from the germline V gene are SQVTM and ANQGSEA. CDR3 length: 14 amino acids. The germline V and J ends were trimmed by 4 bases and 4 bases, with 16 bases remaining between them. CDR3 sequence reads: CSVVGVWGGTEAFF. CDR3 nucleotide sequence: TGCAGCGTTGTCGGGGTGTGGGGTGGCACTGAAGCTTTCTTT.

This clonotype was observed a handful of times. The chain is built from TRBV7-9 and TRBJ2-7; TRBD1 aligns across 9 bases. Germline CDR1 reads SEHNR; CDR2 reads FQNEAQ (reference sequence). CDR3 length: 14 amino acids. The trim removed 7 bases at V and 3 bases at J, leaving 7 bases unmatched. The CDR3 DNA sequence: TGTGCCAGCAACGCGGGGACAGGGTTCTACGAGCAGTACTTC. Its translation is CASNAGTGFYEQYF.

On this clonotype: The junction differs from germline at one of its ends, possibly a read error. The V call is TRBV20-1, the J call TRBJ2-1; D unclear. The CDR3 is made up of 17 amino acids. Germline V gene sequence: CDR1 DFQATT, CDR2 SNEGSKA (reference sequence). CDR3 sequence: CCARPVALTFSYNEQFF. CDR3 coding DNA: TGCTGTGCTAGACCGGTGGCGCTAACTTTCTCCTACAATGAGCAGTTCTTC.

Ten or more counts support this clonotype. The rearrangement joins TRBV12-3 or TRBV12-4 to TRBJ2-3; D may match TRBD1 or TRBD2 (5 bases each). Trimming removed 4 bases at V and 4 bases at J, with 15 bases between. The CDR3 has 15 residues. CDR3 sequence: CASSSPGRGADTQYF. The DNA for the CDR3 is TGTGCCAGCAGTTCCCCGGGACGTGGAGCAGATACGCAGTATTTT.

The genes are TRBV20-1 and TRBJ1-5; D gene unclear. Trimming cost V 3 bases and J 0 bases, with 9 bases left between them. The CDR3 consists of 14 residues. The V gene's germline CDR1 is DFQATT and CDR2 SNEGSKA (reference sequence). CDR3 region: CSARGIYSNQPQHF. CDR3 bases: TGCAGTGCTAGGGGGATTTATAGCAATCAGCCCCAGCATTTT.

This clonotype was recorded many times. The V and J genes are TRBV9 and TRBJ1-1; 7 nucleotides align to TRBD1. Germline V gene lookup returns CDR1 SGDLS and CDR2 YYNGEE. V was clipped by 4 bases and J by 10 bases; unmatched bases: 7. The CDR3 runs 12 residues. CDR3 sequence reads: CASSTGEVAAFF. The CDR3 DNA sequence: TGTGCCAGCAGCACAGGGGAGGTGGCAGCTTTCTTT.